These 8 T cell receptor beta chains came from one sample sequenced in a study of blood T cell repertoires in COVID-19. Here immunoSEQ multiplex PCR was the method, and the copy in TCRdb shows in-frame clones only, minus some. Counted here are 95,000 to 130,000 clones, around nine tenths occurring once; the ten biggest clones make up less than 2%. The sample was peripheral blood. These receptors were obtained from a human donor with active COVID-19. The donor label of this sample is uncertain.

The J gene is TRBJ2-3, the V gene TRBV9, with no clear D. Germline V lookup: CDR1 SGDLS, CDR2 YYNGEE. This CDR3 comprises 14 residues. The V gene lost 0 bases and the J gene lost 1 base, with 6 bases spanning the gap. This CDR3 is CASSVEAGTDTQYF. In DNA, the CDR3 is TGTGCCAGCAGCGTAGAGGCGGGCACAGATACGCAGTATTTT.

The chain combines TRBV7-2 with TRBJ2-7, with 8 bases matching TRBD2. This CDR3 has 13 amino acids. Germline trimming cut 5 bases from V and 1 base from J; bases unmatched to any gene: 1. Germline-derived CDR1 and CDR2 are SGHTA and FQGNSA. CDR3 amino acids: CASSRLASYEQYF. The CDR3, as DNA: TGTGCCAGCAGCCGACTAGCGTCCTACGAGCAGTACTTC.

The V and J genes are TRBV9 and TRBJ2-5, with D unclear. The germline V gene has CDR1 SGDLS and CDR2 YYNGEE. This CDR3 spans 17 amino acids. V was trimmed by 0 bases and J by 1 base, leaving 16 bases between them. The CDR3 spells CASSVEFLYSLQETQYF. DNA for the CDR3: TGTGCCAGCAGCGTAGAGTTTTTGTACAGTCTCCAAGAGACCCAGTACTTC.

As to this clone: The sample has other DNA sequences that encode this CDR3 too. In nucleotides, the CDR3 is TGCGCCAGCAGCCAAGTCGGGGGTCTGGGTTCACCCCTCCACTTT. Protein: CASSQVGGLGSPLHF. The chain couples TRBV4-3 to TRBJ1-6; weak D call: TRBD1 (5 bases). The CDR3 sequence is 15 residues long. Trimming cost V 1 base and J 9 bases, with 13 bases left between them. Germline V CDR1 and CDR2: LGHNA, YSLEER.

The gene calls are TRBV27 and TRBJ2-2, with a tentative D call TRBD1 (6 bases). V gave up 6 bases and J gave up 5 bases, with 19 bases separating them. This CDR3 region has 16 residues. Germline-derived CDR1 and CDR2 are MNHEY and SMNVEV (reference sequence). CDR3 protein: CASSSLWTESTGELFF. The CDR3 DNA reads TGTGCCAGCAGCTCTCTGTGGACAGAGAGTACCGGGGAGCTGTTTTTT.

This chain uses TRBV10-2 with TRBJ1-2; D is undetermined. Germline values: CDR1 WSHSY, CDR2 SAAADI. Trimming left V 1 base short and J 3 bases short, with 15 bases between. The CDR3 extends over 16 amino acids. The CDR3 DNA follows: TGCGCCAGCAGTGAGTTGAGCTTCGGGAGCGACTATGGCTACACCTTC. Protein product: CASSELSFGSDYGYTF.

The chain links TRBV7-8 to TRBJ2-2, with 11 bases aligning to TRBD2. V was clipped by 3 bases and J by 0 bases; unmatched bases: 15. Germline V gene sequence: CDR1 SGHVS, CDR2 FQNEAQ. The CDR3 sequence is 21 residues long. CDR3 residues: CASSFPSPLAGGNSNTGELFF. DNA for the CDR3: TGTGCCAGCAGCTTCCCCTCGCCCTTAGCGGGGGGGAATTCGAACACCGGGGAGCTGTTTTTT.

This chain links TRBV4-1 with TRBJ1-2, with 8 bases lining up with TRBD1. This CDR3 has 15 amino acids. Germline CDR1 reads MGHRA; CDR2 reads YSYEKL. The junction had 7 bases not matched to a gene; V was cut back by 3 bases and J by 4 bases. The CDR3 coding sequence is TGCGCCAGCAGCCAGACGGACAGGGCGACCTATGGCTACACCTTC. This codes for CASSQTDRATYGYTF.